The present entry profiles one T cell receptor (beta chain) with its context. This entry belongs to a study of T cell responses to AZD1222 COVID-19 vaccine. Sequencing used immunoSEQ multiplex PCR; TCRdb keeps in-frame clones, though not all of them. The sample includes 140,000 or so clones, just over 85% of them seen just once. The CDR3 spans 13 residues. V was clipped by 3 bases and J by 4 bases, with 11 bases between them. In germline, CDR1 is SGDLS, CDR2 YYNGEE. Sequenced here: peripheral blood, sampled on day 0 of AZD1222 vaccination. This rearrangement joins TRBV9 to TRBJ2-7, with D perhaps given as TRBD1 or TRBD2 (5 bases each). The receptor comes from an adult in good health. The CDR3 bases are TGTGCCAGCAGCGGATCCGGGGCTTACGAGCAGTACTTC. Its translation: CASSGSGAYEQYF.